One and the same sample provided the 19 T cell receptor beta chains below, sequenced in a study of T cell responses to AZD1222 COVID-19 vaccine. Assay: immunoSEQ multiplex PCR; the TCRdb copy retains only in-frame clones and omits some. The table has under 140,000 clones, roughly 92% seen once. This material consisted of peripheral blood, taken 28 days after the second AZD1222 dose. Receptor source: an adult who received the AZD1222 COVID-19 vaccine.

CDR3 bases: TGTGCCATCAGACAGGGGGGCACCGGGGAGCTGTTTTTT. Residues: CAIRQGGTGELFF. This sequence joins TRBV10-3 and TRBJ2-2; 8 bases agree with TRBD1. This CDR3 contains 13 residues. The V segment lost 6 bases and the J segment 4 bases; nucleotides outside the gene matches: 1. Per the germline V gene, CDR1 is ENHRY and CDR2 is SYGVKD.

The genes are TRBV7-2 and TRBJ1-4, with a possible D match to TRBD1 (6 bases). Germline V gene lookup returns CDR1 SGHTA and CDR2 FQGNSA. This CDR3 has 15 residues. The ends were cut back, 8 bases at V and 6 bases at J, with 19 bases in the middle. This CDR3 reads CASRRTSGADEKLFF. The CDR3 region has the DNA TGTGCCAGCCGAAGGACGTCAGGGGCTGATGAAAAACTGTTTTTT.

The chain couples TRBV5-1 to TRBJ1-2; possibly TRBD1 for D (5 bases). This CDR3 comprises 11 residues. V lost 6 bases to trimming and J lost 2 bases, with 5 bases between them. The germline V gene encodes CDR1 SGHRS and CDR2 YFSETQ. The CDR3 nucleotides read TGCGCCAGCACAGGGAACTATGGCTACACCTTC. Translating it yields CASTGNYGYTF.

This clone was seen a single time. The CDR3 DNA sequence: TGTGCCAGCAGCTTAGCGTCGAGCCCTGAAGCTTTCTTT. It yields the protein CASSLASSPEAFF. The gene calls are TRBV7-6 and TRBJ1-1, with unresolved D. V was pared by 0 bases and J by 6 bases, with 8 bases between. Germline CDR1 is SGHVS and CDR2 is FNYEAQ. This CDR3 is 13 amino acids long.

V and J are TRBV19 and TRBJ2-3; 9 bases fit TRBD2. Trimming at V came to 5 bases and at J to 9 bases, leaving 3 bases not matched to a gene. Germline V gene data show CDR1 as LNHDA and CDR2 as SQIVND (reference sequence). This CDR3 region has 12 residues. CDR3 sequence (DNA): TGTGCCAGTAGTGCCCTAGCGGGGACGCAGTATTTT. Amino acids: CASSALAGTQYF.

This clone was seen once. The rearrangement joins TRBV3-1 (or the pseudogene TRBV3-2) to TRBJ2-6, with D unclear. The CDR3 contains 13 residues. Trimming removed 8 bases from V and 0 bases from J, with 5 bases in between. Germline V gene lookup returns CDR1 LGHDT and CDR2 YNNKEL (reference sequence). Here the CDR3 DNA reads TGTGCCAGCTGGTCCTCTGGGGCCAACGTCCTGACTTTC. This codes for CASWSSGANVLTF.

The chain links TRBV13 to TRBJ1-2, with TRBD1 identical over 8 bases. The CDR3 length is 16 residues. The V gene's germline CDR1 is PRHDT and CDR2 FYEKMQ (reference sequence). V lost 5 bases to trimming and J lost 7 bases; unmatched junction nucleotides: 15. The CDR3 sequence: CASSPGGTGGFGGYTF. The CDR3 region has the DNA TGTGCCAGCAGCCCAGGGGGGACAGGTGGATTCGGTGGCTACACCTTC. The whole variable domain, filled in from reference TRBV13 and TRBJ1-2, reads AAGVIQSPRHLIKEKRETATLKCYPIPRHDTVYWYQQGPGQDPQFLISFYEKMQSDKGSIPDRFSAQQFSDYHSELNMSSLELGDSALYFCASSPGGTGGFGGYTFGSGTRLTVV.

V gene TRBV25-1 combines with J gene TRBJ2-5; TRBD1 or TRBD2 may be the D gene (5 bases each). The V end was cut by 5 bases, the J end by 1 base, with 8 bases between. The CDR3 runs 13 residues. Germline V lookup: CDR1 MGHDK, CDR2 SYGVNS. The CDR3 DNA is TGTGCCAGCAGTAATGGGGGCCAAGAGACCCAGTACTTC. The encoded protein is CASSNGGQETQYF.

The rearrangement links TRBV27 to TRBJ1-5; D possibly corresponds to TRBD1 (6 bases). With 3 bases removed from V and 5 bases from J, the gap between germline ends came to 11 bases. The germline V gene has CDR1 MNHEY and CDR2 SMNVEV (reference sequence). The CDR3 covers 14 residues. The CDR3 DNA reads TGTGCCAGCAGTTTCGGGGGCGCGGATCAGCCCCAGCATTTT. Protein sequence: CASSFGGADQPQHF.

The J gene is TRBJ1-5, the V gene TRBV7-2; possible D gene TRBD1, 5 bases. Looked up from germline, CDR1 is SGHTA and CDR2 is FQGNSA. The CDR3 contains 13 residues. Trimming cost V 5 bases and J 1 base, with 6 bases left between them. The CDR3 DNA sequence: TGTGCCAGCAGCCGACAGAGCAATCAGCCCCAGCATTTT. Protein sequence: CASSRQSNQPQHF.

The V and J genes are TRBV24-1 and TRBJ2-3, with 7 nucleotides matching TRBD1. V shed 5 bases, J shed 1 base, and the junction held 2 bases outside the gene matches. The germline CDR1 and CDR2 sequences are KGHDR and SFDVKD. The length of the CDR3 is 14 residues. This CDR3 is CATSAQGGTDTQYF. CDR3 nucleotide sequence: TGTGCCACCAGTGCGCAGGGGGGCACAGATACGCAGTATTTT.

The gene calls are TRBV5-1 and TRBJ2-7, with 9 bases matching TRBD1. The CDR3 contains 16 residues. Germline V gene sequence: CDR1 SGHRS, CDR2 YFSETQ. Trimming took 0 bases from V and 5 from J; bases not matched to a gene: 9. The CDR3: CASSLVTGGSPHEQYF. The CDR3, as DNA: TGCGCCAGCAGCTTGGTTACAGGGGGCTCTCCCCACGAGCAGTACTTC.

This sequence joins TRBV6-5 and TRBJ1-1; unclear D gene. Germline loops: CDR1 MNHEY, CDR2 SVGAGI. The germline V and J ends were trimmed by 6 bases and 1 base, with 3 bases remaining between them. CDR3 length equals 11 residues. Here the CDR3 reads CASSRNTEAFF. The CDR3 bases are TGTGCCAGCAGCCGGAACACTGAAGCTTTCTTT.

The V gene is TRBV5-4, the J gene TRBJ2-3, with D possibly TRBD1 on 6 matching bases. This CDR3 region has 17 residues. V was trimmed by 4 bases and J by 0 bases, leaving 18 bases between them. Germline V gene data show CDR1 as SGHNT and CDR2 as YYREEE (reference sequence). CDR3 DNA sequence: TGTGCCAGCAGCCCGCTCTGGGGGCCACAAAGCACAGATACGCAGTATTTT. It specifies CASSPLWGPQSTDTQYF. Variable domain in full (rest from reference TRBV5-4 and TRBJ2-3): ETGVTQSPTHLIKTRGQQVTLRCSSQSGHNTVSWYQQALGQGPQFIFQYYREEENGRGNFPPRFSGLQFPNYSSELNVNALELDDSALYLCASSPLWGPQSTDTQYFGPGTRLTVL.

The chain uses TRBV4-1 and TRBJ1-4; D remains ambiguous. The CDR3 sequence is 15 residues long. V gave up 0 bases and J gave up 3 bases, with 8 bases separating them. Germline V gene lookup returns CDR1 MGHRA and CDR2 YSYEKL. CDR3: CASSQDKGANEKLFF. The CDR3 DNA sequence: TGCGCCAGCAGCCAAGATAAGGGCGCTAATGAAAAACTGTTTTTT.

The chain couples TRBV6-5 to TRBJ1-4; no clear D. The CDR3 loop spans 12 amino acids. The germline CDR1 and CDR2 sequences are MNHEY and SVGAGI. Trimming removed 6 bases at V and 5 bases at J, with 7 bases between. In nucleotides, the CDR3 is TGTGCCAGCAGATCACAGAATGAAAAACTGTTTTTT. Amino acids: CASRSQNEKLFF.

This clone has more than one count but fewer than ten. V is TRBV7-2 and J is TRBJ2-1, with TRBD2 matching 11 bases. V lost 6 bases to trimming and J lost 5 bases; unmatched junction nucleotides: 6. Germline V CDR1 and CDR2: SGHTA, FQGNSA. This CDR3 has 15 amino acids. CDR3 sequence: CASRQLLAGDNEQFF. CDR3 sequence (DNA): TGTGCCAGCAGGCAACTACTAGCGGGGGACAATGAGCAGTTCTTC.

CDR3 sequence reads: CASSTQGSNTEAFF. The DNA of the CDR3 is TGTGCCAGCAGTACTCAGGGAAGTAACACTGAAGCTTTCTTT. V usage is TRBV28 and J usage is TRBJ1-1, with D possibly TRBD1 on 5 matching bases. V dropped 5 bases and J dropped 2 bases, with 12 bases sitting between them. This CDR3 contains 14 residues. From germline, CDR1 is MDHEN and CDR2 SYDVKM. The full variable domain, completed using reference TRBV28 and TRBJ1-1, is DVKVTQSSRYLVKRTGEKVFLECVQDMDHENMFWYRQDPGLGLRLIYFSYDVKMKEKGDIPEGYSVSREKKERFSLILESASTNQTSMYLCASSTQGSNTEAFFGQGTRLTVV.

The gene calls are TRBV5-5 and TRBJ1-1; TRBD1 agrees at 7 bases. Germline V gene data show CDR1 as SGHKS and CDR2 as YYEKEE (reference sequence). V lost 4 bases and J lost 0; bases outside the gene matches: 6. The CDR3 is made up of 15 amino acids. The CDR3 nucleotides are TGTGCCAGCAGCGGGACAGCACTCATGAACACTGAAGCTTTCTTT. Translating gives CASSGTALMNTEAFF.